This T cell receptor beta chain was captured in a study of cytomegalovirus exposure and HLA in healthy donors. When sampled, the donors appeared nominally healthy, though they likely had unrecorded immune exposures. Findings of the study overall: Earlier findings revealed that most TCR beta V segments proved productive either about 87% or about 30% of the time. In a later analysis, productive TCRs from donors in an Asian-associated ancestry cluster reportedly carried fewer N-insertions than the cohort mean. The investigators catalogued some 150 TCR beta chains as cytomegalovirus-associated.

As to this clone: What it binds is not known.

It was with 60 Vbeta and 13 Jbeta primers that the PCR ran. Profiled with immunoSEQ multiplex PCR; TCRdb holds only in-frame clones, not every one. The data hold about 82,000 clones, with over 9.5% observed a single time. CDR1 is SGHTA and CDR2 is FQGTGA in the germline V gene. Germline trimming cut 4 bases from V and 4 bases from J; bases unmatched to any gene: 10. The CDR3 length is 19 residues. The chain uses TRBV7-3 and TRBJ2-2; 15 bases map to TRBD2. Sequencing was done on a sample of PBMCs. The source of this sequence is a man aged 55-75 years in good health and CMV-seropositive. CDR3 DNA: TGTGCCAGCAGCTCCGCCGGGACTAGCGGGAGGATAGGCACCGGGGAGCTGTTTTTT. This encodes CASSSAGTSGRIGTGELFF. The complete variable domain, with remaining parts taken from reference TRBV7-3 and TRBJ2-2, reads GAGVSQTPSNKVTEKGKYVELRCDPISGHTALYWYRQSLGQGPEFLIYFQGTGAADDSGLPNDRFFAVRPEGSVSTLKIQRTERGDSAVYLCASSSAGTSGRIGTGELFFGEGSRLTVL.